This T cell receptor (beta chain) comes out of a study of molecular identifiers for immune sequencing clone quantification. TCRdb re-called the PCR reads through MiXCR, storing one row per CDR3 protein. The sample contains 250,000 to 400,000 distinct CDR3 sequences, over 20% of which appear only once. Details on this clonotype: This may stem from a read error, because a much larger clone lies one nucleotide away.

The TCR originated in a human donor in good health. Some libraries in this study had Jurkat cell RNA spiked in. The sample was naive CD8+ T cells from blood, with Jurkat cell RNA spiked in. As for subset: FACS-sorted CD8+CD4-CCR7+CD45RA+ naive T cells.

As DNA, the CDR3 is TGTGCCAGCAGCCGACTCCGGGACAATGGCTACACCTTC. This codes for CASSRLRDNGYTF. This sequence joins TRBV14 and TRBJ1-2; tentatively, D is TRBD1 (6 bases). Germline values: CDR1 SGHDN, CDR2 FVKESK. CDR3 size: 13 residues. With 4 bases removed from V and 6 bases from J, the gap between germline ends came to 12 bases.